The 15 T cell receptor beta chains presented below share a single source sample, sequenced in a study of OX40 agonist ivuxolimab in advanced cancers. Measured with immunoSEQ multiplex PCR; TCRdb has only the in-frame clones, and not every one. The table shows around 72,000 clones, with approximately 90% occurring only once. Sequenced material: CD4+ or CD8+ T cells sorted from blood, taken in a trial of the OX40 agonist ivuxolimab. Every receptor here comes from an adult with an advanced solid tumor such as melanoma, head and neck, liver or kidney cancer.

The V and J genes are TRBV5-6 and TRBJ2-2; D ambiguous. Germline CDR1 SGHDT, CDR2 YYEEEE. CDR3 length: 13 amino acids. V lost 4 bases and J 8 bases, leaving 12 bases between the germline ends. CDR3 loop: CASSLTMRGELFF. The DNA for the CDR3 is TGTGCCAGCAGCCTAACTATGAGGGGGGAGCTGTTTTTT.

This clone was counted a single time. The chain combines TRBV10-3 with TRBJ2-1, with 9 bases identical to TRBD2. V shed 2 bases, J shed 7 bases, and the junction held 6 bases outside the gene matches. Germline CDR1 reads ENHRY; CDR2 reads SYGVKD. The length of the CDR3 is 15 residues. In nucleotides, the CDR3 is TGTGCCATCAGTGAGCCTAGCGGGATTGGTAATGAGCAGTTCTTC. Its protein is CAISEPSGIGNEQFF.

This chain links TRBV10-3 with TRBJ1-1; D perhaps matches TRBD1 (6 bases). Trimming took 1 base from V and 5 from J, leaving 20 bases between them. Germline values: CDR1 ENHRY, CDR2 SYGVKD. The CDR3 is 17 residues long. CDR3 protein: CAISELDHRETGTEAFF. The CDR3 nucleotides read TGTGCCATCAGTGAGTTGGACCACAGGGAAACGGGAACTGAAGCTTTCTTT.

The V call is TRBV19, the J call TRBJ2-7, with D uncertain. Germline lookup yields CDR1 LNHDA and CDR2 SQIVND (reference sequence). The CDR3 is 13 residues long. The V end was cut by 2 bases, the J end by 3 bases, with 8 bases between. This chain's CDR3 is CASSIPGIYEQYF. CDR3 bases: TGTGCCAGTAGTATACCCGGCATCTACGAGCAGTACTTC. Complete variable domain (other parts from reference TRBV19 and TRBJ2-7): DGGITQSPKYLFRKEGQNVTLSCEQNLNHDAMYWYRQDPGQGLRLIYYSQIVNDFQKGDIAEGYSVSREKKESFPLTVTSAQKNPTAFYLCASSIPGIYEQYFGPGTRLTVT.

V usage is TRBV28 and J usage is TRBJ2-7; D might be TRBD2 (5 bases). The CDR3 runs to 13 residues. Germline CDR1 and CDR2: MDHEN and SYDVKM. V shed 7 bases and J shed 2 bases, with 12 bases lying between them. The CDR3 region is CASTVTTTYEQYF. The CDR3 DNA is TGTGCCAGCACCGTGACTACCACCTACGAGCAGTACTTC. The full variable domain, in which reference TRBV28 and TRBJ2-7 provide the parts outside the CDR3, is DVKVTQSSRYLVKRTGEKVFLECVQDMDHENMFWYRQDPGLGLRLIYFSYDVKMKEKGDIPEGYSVSREKKERFSLILESASTNQTSMYLCASTVTTTYEQYFGPGTRLTVT.

V and J are TRBV18 and TRBJ2-3; weak D call: TRBD2 (6 bases). This CDR3 has 16 amino acids. V lost 3 bases to trimming and J lost 3 bases, with 16 bases between them. CDR1 and CDR2 (germline): KGHSH, LQKENI. Written as DNA, the CDR3 is TGTGCCAGCTCACCCGGGAGCGCGGTGGAGACAGATACGCAGTATTTT. It specifies CASSPGSAVETDTQYF.

The chain links TRBV7-7 to TRBJ2-2; either TRBD1 or TRBD2 may supply D (7 bases each). The germline V gene has CDR1 SSHAT and CDR2 FNYEAQ (reference sequence). This CDR3 is built from 17 residues. The V end lost 1 base, the J end lost 2 bases, and 14 bases lay between the germline ends. In DNA form, the CDR3 reads TGTGCCAGCAGCTTAGGTGCAGGGGGGGCCAACACCGGGGAGCTGTTTTTT. The encoded protein is CASSLGAGGANTGELFF.

The CDR3 reads CASSQTSVGETQYF. The CDR3 region has the DNA TGTGCCAGCAGCCAGACTAGCGTCGGAGAGACCCAGTACTTC. V and J are TRBV7-2 and TRBJ2-5; 8 bases match TRBD2. CDR3 length equals 14 residues. Per germline, CDR1 SGHTA and CDR2 FQGNSA. V lost 5 bases to trimming and J lost 4 bases; unmatched junction nucleotides: 6.

There are a few counts of this clone. This rearrangement joins TRBV5-1 to TRBJ1-3, with D hard to call. Trimming removed 8 bases at V and 9 bases at J, with 24 bases between. The CDR3 runs to 15 residues. Germline CDR1 and CDR2: SGHRS and YFSETQ. CDR3 nucleotide sequence: TGCGCCAGTAGAACCGGGCCTAGAGAACGGTTCACCATATATTTT. It specifies CASRTGPRERFTIYF. Looking up the rest from reference TRBV5-1 and TRBJ1-3 gives the full variable domain: KAGVTQTPRYLIKTRGQQVTLSCSPISGHRSVSWYQQTPGQGLQFLFEYFSETQRNKGNFPGRFSGRQFSNSRSEMNVSTLELGDSALYLCASRTGPRERFTIYFGEGSWLTVV.

The gene calls are TRBV15 and TRBJ2-5; TRBD1 aligns across 8 bases. V shed 2 bases and J 5 bases; nucleotides not matched to a gene: 10. Germline V CDR1 and CDR2: LNHNV, YYDKDF (reference sequence). The CDR3 spans 16 residues. The CDR3: CATSRLGGTGGETQYF. The CDR3 DNA reads TGTGCCACCAGCAGACTGGGTGGGACAGGAGGCGAGACCCAGTACTTC.

The table lists this clone with a few counts. V and J are TRBV5-1 and TRBJ2-7; tentative D call: TRBD1 (6 bases). CDR1 and CDR2 from the germline V gene are SGHRS and YFSETQ. V was clipped by 2 bases and J by 3 bases, with 15 bases between them. The CDR3 extends over 15 amino acids. CDR3 bases: TGCGCCAGCAGCTTAGGCGGACAGCTAAACTACGAGCAGTACTTC. Translated: CASSLGGQLNYEQYF.

The chain uses TRBV11-2 and TRBJ1-2, with D uncertain. The CDR3 length is 12 residues. Germline CDR1 reads SGHAT; CDR2 reads FQNNGV. The ends were cut back, 1 base at V and 7 bases at J, with 7 bases in the middle. The CDR3 loop reads CASSLGLVGYTF. The CDR3 DNA is TGTGCCAGCAGCTTAGGGTTGGTTGGCTACACCTTC.

This clone was seen once. This chain uses TRBV19 with TRBJ2-3, with D uncertain. Looked up from germline, CDR1 is LNHDA and CDR2 is SQIVND (reference sequence). The CDR3 runs to 16 residues. V dropped 4 bases and J dropped 1 base, with 15 bases sitting between them. CDR3 sequence reads: CASSTDGPTRTDTQYF. The CDR3, as DNA: TGTGCCAGTAGTACCGATGGACCAACCCGCACAGATACGCAGTATTTT.

The gene calls are TRBV28 and TRBJ1-6; perhaps TRBD1 as D (5 bases). The CDR3 spans 17 residues. CDR1 MDHEN and CDR2 SYDVKM come from the germline V gene. The V and J ends lost 5 bases and 0 bases respectively, with 14 bases between them. The CDR3 loop reads CASSTGTGSSYNSPLHF. The CDR3 DNA sequence: TGTGCCAGCAGTACCGGGACGGGGAGCTCCTATAATTCACCCCTCCACTTT.

V and J are TRBV19 and TRBJ1-2; D remains unclear. CDR1 and CDR2 (germline): LNHDA, SQIVND (reference sequence). CDR3 length equals 14 residues. V shed 7 bases and J shed 7 bases, with 19 bases lying between them. For the CDR3, the DNA is TGTGCCAGTACGTCGCAGACCGGTTCTGGTGGCTACACCTTC. Translated, it gives CASTSQTGSGGYTF.